The 22 T cell receptor beta chains presented below share a single source sample, sequenced in a study of OX40 agonist ivuxolimab in advanced cancers. Library creation used the immunoSEQ multiplex PCR assay. As stored in TCRdb, this immuneACCESS dataset retains in-frame rearrangements with V and J assigned. A fraction of the clones does not appear; measured against another copy, unresolved V genes explain less than half of the discrepancy, and the remainder lacks a known reason. The sample includes 70,000 or so clones, with approximately 81% observed a single time. About 1.1% of the sample comes from the top ten. The sample here was CD4+ or CD8+ T cells sorted from blood, taken in a trial of the OX40 agonist ivuxolimab. The source is an adult with an advanced solid tumor such as melanoma, head and neck, liver or kidney cancer.

V is TRBV7-2 and J is TRBJ1-5; D is uncertain. This CDR3 has 15 residues. Germline V gene sequence: CDR1 SGHTA, CDR2 FQGNSA. The V end lost 1 base, the J end lost 4 bases, and 11 bases lay between the germline ends. CDR3 in amino acids: CASSLGSAANQPQHF. The CDR3 coding sequence is TGTGCCAGCAGCTTAGGGTCCGCGGCTAATCAGCCCCAGCATTTT.

The J gene is TRBJ1-1, the V gene TRBV7-2, with D possibly being TRBD1 (5 bases). V was clipped by 5 bases and J by 4 bases, with 17 bases between them. Per germline, CDR1 SGHTA and CDR2 FQGNSA. The CDR3 contains 15 residues. The CDR3 DNA sequence: TGTGCCAGCAGCCGCCAAGTGGGTCAGGGCACTGAAGCTTTCTTT. It translates to CASSRQVGQGTEAFF.

The chain recombines TRBV19 with TRBJ1-1; D is unresolved. The V gene lost 5 bases and the J gene lost 10 bases, with 11 bases spanning the gap. The CDR3 is made up of 11 amino acids. Looked up from germline, CDR1 is LNHDA and CDR2 is SQIVND (reference sequence). CDR3 sequence reads: CASSFNWGAFF. CDR3 nucleotides: TGTGCCAGTAGTTTTAATTGGGGAGCTTTCTTT.

CDR3 protein: CASSPLDSRGNQPQHF. The CDR3 region has the DNA TGTGCCAGCTCACCTCTGGACAGTCGGGGCAATCAGCCCCAGCATTTT. The chain has TRBV18 and TRBJ1-5; the D gene is possibly TRBD1 (6 bases). This CDR3 is 16 amino acids long. V was cut by 3 bases and J by 2 bases, with 14 bases left in between. The germline V gene encodes CDR1 KGHSH and CDR2 LQKENI.

V is TRBV27 and J is TRBJ1-6; tentatively, D is TRBD1 (5 bases). The germline gives CDR1 MNHEY, CDR2 SMNVEV (reference sequence). The CDR3 contains 15 residues. V was trimmed by 3 bases and J by 5 bases, leaving 11 bases between them. The CDR3 region is CASSFQGGDNSPLHF. CDR3 DNA sequence: TGTGCCAGCAGTTTTCAGGGTGGGGATAATTCACCCCTCCACTTT.

The V and J genes are TRBV5-1 and TRBJ2-5, with TRBD1 as a possible D gene (5 bases). The CDR3 runs 14 residues. Germline CDR1 reads SGHRS; CDR2 reads YFSETQ. V was pared by 4 bases and J by 1 base, with 11 bases between. CDR3 residues: CASSDSVGQETQYF. In DNA form, the CDR3 reads TGCGCCAGCAGCGACAGCGTTGGCCAAGAGACCCAGTACTTC.

The rearrangement uses TRBV29-1 and TRBJ2-5, with TRBD2 matching over 9 bases. V was pared by 6 bases and J by 5 bases, with 10 bases of the junction left unmatched. The length of the CDR3 is 14 residues. Germline CDR1 and CDR2: SQVTM and ANQGSEA. The CDR3 DNA follows: TGCAGCGTCCCGACTAGCGGTATTACGGAGACCCAGTACTTC. Residues: CSVPTSGITETQYF.

V and J are TRBV19 and TRBJ2-6, with TRBD2 as a possible D gene (6 bases). Germline CDR1 reads LNHDA; CDR2 reads SQIVND (reference sequence). CDR3 size: 16 residues. The V gene lost 1 base and the J gene lost 0 bases, with 7 bases spanning the gap. CDR3 nucleotide sequence: TGTGCCAGTAGTATAGTGGGGGGCTCTGGGGCCAACGTCCTGACTTTC. This sequence encodes CASSIVGGSGANVLTF.

The chain employs TRBV11-3 and TRBJ1-4; D may be TRBD1 (5 bases). V lost 1 base and J lost 7, with 10 bases in between. This CDR3 has 14 residues. The germline V gene encodes CDR1 SGHNT and CDR2 YENEEA. The CDR3 loop reads CASSLGGGREKLFF. The DNA for the CDR3 is TGTGCCAGCAGCTTAGGCGGGGGACGTGAAAAACTGTTTTTT.

V and J are TRBV4-1 and TRBJ2-3, with 12 bases matching TRBD2. This CDR3 spans 16 amino acids. V trimming: 4 bases; J trimming: 3 bases; junction bases outside the gene matches: 5. From germline, CDR1 is MGHRA and CDR2 YSYEKL. The DNA of the CDR3 is TGCGCCAGCAGCCCCCGACTAGCGGGGGTGACAGATACGCAGTATTTT. It yields the protein CASSPRLAGVTDTQYF.

V gene TRBV5-4 combines with J gene TRBJ1-2, with D unresolved. V was shortened by 2 bases and J by 4 bases, with 9 bases between the two germline ends. The CDR3 runs to 13 residues. Germline CDR1 and CDR2: SGHNT and YYREEE (reference sequence). In nucleotides, the CDR3 is TGTGCCAGCAGCTTTGGCACAAGCTATGGCTACACCTTC. Residues: CASSFGTSYGYTF. Drawing the rest from reference TRBV5-4 and TRBJ1-2, the complete variable domain is ETGVTQSPTHLIKTRGQQVTLRCSSQSGHNTVSWYQQALGQGPQFIFQYYREEENGRGNFPPRFSGLQFPNYSSELNVNALELDDSALYLCASSFGTSYGYTFGSGTRLTVV.

The chain couples TRBV5-4 to TRBJ1-5; D not resolved. The CDR3 totals 13 residues. The germline CDR1 and CDR2 sequences are SGHNT and YYREEE (reference sequence). The V and J ends lost 4 bases and 2 bases respectively, with 7 bases between them. CDR3 residues: CASSEEGNQPQHF. The CDR3 DNA is TGTGCCAGCAGCGAAGAGGGCAATCAGCCCCAGCATTTT.

Here the CDR3 DNA reads TGTGCCAGCAGCTTAAAGTCAGGGCAGGACCGGTCTAACTATGGCTACACCTTC. Encoded protein: CASSLKSGQDRSNYGYTF. The V gene is TRBV7-2, the J gene TRBJ1-2; possibly TRBD1 for D (5 bases). The CDR3 length is 18 residues. Germline CDR1 and CDR2: SGHTA and FQGNSA. Trimming left V 2 bases short and J 0 bases short, with 19 bases between.

The chain carries TRBV30 and TRBJ2-2; no clear D. V was trimmed by 3 bases and J by 4 bases, leaving 12 bases between them. The V gene's germline CDR1 is GTSNPN and CDR2 SVGIG (reference sequence). This CDR3 is 14 amino acids long. The CDR3 loop reads CAWRNRAITGELFF. In nucleotides, the CDR3 is TGTGCCTGGAGGAATAGAGCGATCACCGGGGAGCTGTTTTTT.

V gene TRBV19 combines with J gene TRBJ2-1; D is unclear. V was shortened by 3 bases and J by 6 bases, with 6 bases between the two germline ends. CDR3 length: 12 amino acids. The germline V gene has CDR1 LNHDA and CDR2 SQIVND (reference sequence). The CDR3 sequence: CASSMYPNEQFF. The CDR3 nucleotides read TGTGCCAGTAGTATGTACCCCAATGAGCAGTTCTTC.

The CDR3 protein is CASSARAREFGETQYF. CDR3 coding DNA: TGTGCCAGCAGCGCCCGGGCCAGGGAATTCGGCGAGACCCAGTACTTC. V is TRBV11-2 and J is TRBJ2-5, with D perhaps TRBD1 (5 bases). V lost 5 bases and J lost 5, with 21 bases in between. The CDR3 contains 16 residues. Germline V gene sequence: CDR1 SGHAT, CDR2 FQNNGV.

The chain uses TRBV25-1 and TRBJ1-2; D uncertain. Germline CDR1 MGHDK, CDR2 SYGVNS. V lost 2 bases and J 8 bases, leaving 21 bases between the germline ends. This CDR3 has 16 residues. CDR3 nucleotide sequence: TGTGCCAGCAGTGAACACCTAGGGAGCGGCCGTCAAGGCTACACCTTC. It translates to CASSEHLGSGRQGYTF.

There are a few counts of this clone. The chain combines TRBV11-3 with TRBJ1-1; 7 nucleotides match TRBD1. V lost 5 bases to trimming and J lost 1 base; unmatched junction nucleotides: 16. The CDR3 runs to 18 residues. CDR1 SGHNT and CDR2 YENEEA come from the germline V gene. DNA of the CDR3: TGTGCCAGCAGCCAGACAGGGCGCAACACCCAAAGGAACACTGAAGCTTTCTTT. Encoded protein: CASSQTGRNTQRNTEAFF.

The rearrangement uses TRBV5-1 and TRBJ2-5; D uncertain. The CDR3 is 16 amino acids. Germline CDR1 reads SGHRS; CDR2 reads YFSETQ. V was trimmed by 6 bases and J by 0 bases, leaving 18 bases between them. CDR3 nucleotides: TGCGCCAGCAACCCAGATGGAAGCCAGTACCAAGAGACCCAGTACTTC. This codes for CASNPDGSQYQETQYF.

The V call is TRBV7-9, the J call TRBJ1-3; D ambiguous. The V and J ends lost 5 bases and 0 bases respectively, with 17 bases between them. CDR1 SEHNR and CDR2 FQNEAQ come from the germline V gene (reference sequence). The CDR3 length is 17 residues. In nucleotides, the CDR3 is TGTGCCAGCAGCCCGGAATTCCGTAGAAGCTCTGGAAACACCATATATTTT. It encodes CASSPEFRRSSGNTIYF. Variable domain in full (rest from reference TRBV7-9 and TRBJ1-3): DTGVSQNPRHKITKRGQNVTFRCDPISEHNRLYWYRQTLGQGPEFLTYFQNEAQLEKSRLLSDRFSAERPKGSFSTLEIQRTEQGDSAMYLCASSPEFRRSSGNTIYFGEGSWLTVV.

This chain connects TRBV5-6 to TRBJ1-5; unclear D gene. This CDR3 spans 13 amino acids. V was trimmed by 1 base and J by 6 bases, leaving 8 bases between them. Germline V CDR1 and CDR2: SGHDT, YYEEEE. In DNA, the CDR3 is TGTGCCAGCAGCTTGCAAGGGTTTCAGCCCCAGCATTTT. Its translation: CASSLQGFQPQHF.

This chain links TRBV4-1 with TRBJ1-5; D unclear. In germline, CDR1 is MGHRA, CDR2 YSYEKL. The CDR3 spans 15 residues. V was clipped by 4 bases and J by 0 bases, with 10 bases between them. Here the CDR3 reads CASSPGPSSNQPQHF. In DNA form, the CDR3 reads TGCGCCAGCAGCCCGGGTCCAAGTAGCAATCAGCCCCAGCATTTT.